What follows are 26 T cell receptor beta chains derived from one specimen sequenced in a study of blood T cell repertoires in COVID-19. Method: immunoSEQ multiplex PCR; TCRdb's copy keeps in-frame clones and lacks some. The sample lists hundreds of thousands of clones, 80% to 90% occurring once. The material sequenced was peripheral blood. The origin of the receptors is a woman aged 25 to 39 with active or convalescent COVID-19.

The chain couples TRBV4-1 to TRBJ2-1, with 8 bases aligning to TRBD1. The trim removed 2 bases at V and 4 bases at J, leaving 7 bases unmatched. The CDR3 contains 16 residues. CDR1 and CDR2 (germline): MGHRA, YSYEKL. The CDR3 loop reads CASSQPRDRSYNEQFF. The CDR3 DNA follows: TGCGCCAGCAGCCAACCCCGGGACAGGTCTTACAATGAGCAGTTCTTC.

This clone appeared a single time. V is TRBV6-5 and J is TRBJ1-2, with TRBD1 as a possible D gene (5 bases). This CDR3 has 15 amino acids. Between the trimmed V and J ends, which lost 7 bases and 3 bases, there was a span of 18 bases. Germline CDR1 reads MNHEY; CDR2 reads SVGAGI. This chain's CDR3 is CASMGGGAQDYGYTF. CDR3 coding DNA: TGTGCCAGCATGGGGGGAGGGGCGCAGGACTATGGCTACACCTTC.

CDR3 nucleotides: TGCAGCGCGGACCCCGGGACTAGCGGGATAAATGAGCAGTTCTTC. It encodes CSADPGTSGINEQFF. The chain employs TRBV29-1 and TRBJ2-1, with 13 bases identical to TRBD2. Germline V gene lookup returns CDR1 SQVTM and CDR2 ANQGSEA. The CDR3 extends over 15 amino acids. V was clipped by 7 bases and J by 7 bases; unmatched bases: 10.

V gene TRBV5-8 combines with J gene TRBJ2-5; 8 bases are shared with TRBD1. Germline CDR1 reads SGHTS; CDR2 reads YDEGEE. The CDR3 length is 15 residues. Trimming cost V 0 bases and J 1 base; bases outside gene matches: 2. The CDR3 DNA reads as TGTGCCAGCAGCTTGGCGGGACAGGCCCAAGAGACCCAGTACTTC. Its translation is CASSLAGQAQETQYF.

CDR3: CASTPPGTGYYGYTF. In nucleotides, the CDR3 is TGTGCCAGTACCCCACCCGGGACAGGGTACTATGGCTACACCTTC. The chain joins TRBV19 to TRBJ1-2, with 9 bases aligning to TRBD1. CDR1 and CDR2 from the germline V gene are LNHDA and SQIVND (reference sequence). CDR3 length equals 15 residues. V dropped 7 bases and J dropped 3; count of bases not matched to a gene: 9. Full variable domain (outside the CDR3, taken from reference TRBV19 and TRBJ1-2): DGGITQSPKYLFRKEGQNVTLSCEQNLNHDAMYWYRQDPGQGLRLIYYSQIVNDFQKGDIAEGYSVSREKKESFPLTVTSAQKNPTAFYLCASTPPGTGYYGYTFGSGTRLTVV.

The genes are TRBV5-8 and TRBJ2-7, with 8 nucleotides matching TRBD2. The CDR3 loop spans 17 amino acids. Germline values: CDR1 SGHTS, CDR2 YDEGEE. The trim removed 0 bases at V and 0 bases at J, leaving 8 bases unmatched. The CDR3 loop reads CASSLAGRLAGSYEQYF. For the CDR3, the DNA is TGTGCCAGCAGCTTGGCGGGTCGGCTAGCGGGCTCCTACGAGCAGTACTTC. The entire variable domain, with the rest obtained from reference TRBV5-8 and TRBJ2-7, is as follows: EAGVTQSPTHLIKTRGQQATLRCSPISGHTSVYWYQQALGLGLQFLLWYDEGEERNRGNFPPRFSGRQFPNYSSELNVNALELEDSALYLCASSLAGRLAGSYEQYFGPGTRLTVT.

The genes are TRBV3-1 (or the pseudogene TRBV3-2) and TRBJ1-1; D not certain. V was pared by 3 bases and J by 8 bases, with 13 bases between. Germline loops: CDR1 LGHDT, CDR2 YNNKEL (reference sequence). This CDR3 has 13 residues. The CDR3 here is CASSQEGPREAFF. The CDR3 DNA reads as TGTGCCAGCAGCCAGGAGGGTCCTCGGGAAGCTTTCTTT.

The rearrangement links TRBV6-5 to TRBJ2-7; TRBD2 might be the D (6 bases). The CDR3 has 15 residues. V lost 6 bases and J lost 1, with 16 bases in between. The germline CDR1 and CDR2 sequences are MNHEY and SVGAGI. The CDR3 nucleotides read TGTGCCAGCAGATACACGGGAGATCTTTCCTACGAGCAGTACTTC. It codes for CASRYTGDLSYEQYF.

This clone was counted a few times. The CDR3: CASSPEGTSGLDEQYF. CDR3 sequence (DNA): TGCGCCAGCAGCCCCGAAGGGACTAGCGGACTGGACGAGCAGTACTTC. The chain carries TRBV4-1 and TRBJ2-7, with TRBD2 identical over 11 bases. V was clipped by 4 bases and J by 5 bases; unmatched bases: 10. The CDR3 has 16 amino acids. In germline, CDR1 is MGHRA, CDR2 YSYEKL.

A remark on this clone: This sample includes further DNA sequences coding for the same CDR3. The J gene is TRBJ1-5, the V gene TRBV6-5; weak D call: TRBD1 (5 bases). The CDR3 has 13 amino acids. CDR1 is MNHEY, CDR2 SVGAGI, per germline. Trimming removed 5 bases at V and 6 bases at J, with 11 bases between. The CDR3 region has the DNA TGTGCCAGCAGTCCCGTGGGGGGTCAGCCCCAGCATTTT. Its translation is CASSPVGGQPQHF.

The rearrangement links TRBV3-1 (or the pseudogene TRBV3-2) to TRBJ2-3; TRBD2 matches 8 bases. With 2 bases clipped from V and 0 bases from J, the junction kept 4 bases outside the gene matches. The V gene's germline CDR1 is LGHDT and CDR2 YNNKEL (reference sequence). This CDR3 comprises 16 residues. As DNA, the CDR3 is TGTGCCAGCAGCCAAACGGGAGGGTCGAGCACAGATACGCAGTATTTT. Translation: CASSQTGGSSTDTQYF.

This chain links TRBV27 with TRBJ1-2; D gene unclear. The germline gives CDR1 MNHEY, CDR2 SMNVEV (reference sequence). This CDR3 is 13 amino acids long. Trimming shortened V by 6 bases and J by 7 bases, and 15 bases separated the two germline ends. CDR3 nucleotides: TGTGCCAGCAGCAGACGGGAGAGGGCTGGCTACACCTTC. Translation gives CASSRRERAGYTF.

The J gene is TRBJ1-1, the V gene TRBV6-5; D is unclear. The CDR3 sequence is 16 residues long. The germline V gene has CDR1 MNHEY and CDR2 SVGAGI. The V end lost 3 bases, the J end lost 0 bases, and 14 bases lay between the germline ends. The CDR3 bases are TGTGCCAGCAGTTATGATCACAGCAGCTTGAACACTGAAGCTTTCTTT. It specifies CASSYDHSSLNTEAFF.

This clone was recorded once. The gene calls are TRBV6-2 or TRBV6-3 and TRBJ2-4; TRBD2 aligns across 9 bases. Germline V gives CDR1 MNHEY, CDR2 SVGEGT. Trimming at V came to 0 bases and at J to 0 bases, leaving 12 bases not matched to a gene. The CDR3 is made up of 20 amino acids. The CDR3 sequence: CASSYSMGSIAGEAKNIQYF. The CDR3 DNA follows: TGTGCCAGCAGTTACTCTATGGGGTCAATAGCGGGAGAAGCCAAAAACATTCAGTACTTC.

The chain uses TRBV9 and TRBJ2-7; the match to TRBD2 covers 15 bases. Germline CDR1 and CDR2: SGDLS and YYNGEE. After removal of 4 bases from V and 1 base from J, the junction contained 9 bases not matched to a gene. The CDR3 sequence is 18 residues long. In nucleotides, the CDR3 is TGTGCCAGCAGCCAAGGACTAGCGGGAGGGCATGCGTCCTACGAGCAGTACTTC. Protein sequence: CASSQGLAGGHASYEQYF.

Comments on this clone: Other DNA sequences in this specimen translate into the identical CDR3. The chain recombines TRBV12-3 or TRBV12-4 with TRBJ1-1; D may be TRBD1 (5 bases). This CDR3 is built from 13 residues. The V end lost 7 bases, the J end lost 1 base, and 10 bases lay between the germline ends. The CDR3 coding sequence is TGTGCCAGCACAAGACAGTGGAACACTGAAGCTTTCTTT. Protein: CASTRQWNTEAFF.

On this clone itself: This same CDR3 is encoded by further DNA sequences in the sample. This chain uses TRBV7-2 with TRBJ2-7; 10 bases match TRBD2. Germline V CDR1 and CDR2: SGHTA, FQGNSA. This CDR3 comprises 15 residues. V lost 3 bases and J lost 1; bases outside the gene matches: 3. CDR3 protein: CASSLGSGGSYEQYF. CDR3 nucleotide sequence: TGTGCCAGCAGCTTGGGTAGCGGGGGGTCCTACGAGCAGTACTTC.

In nucleotides, the CDR3 is TGTGCCTGGAGTATCCAGAGCAATCAGCCCCAGCATTTT. It is translated as CAWSIQSNQPQHF. The V gene is TRBV30, the J gene TRBJ1-5; D is undetermined. The CDR3 spans 13 residues. V lost 2 bases and J lost 1, with 6 bases in between. Germline CDR1 and CDR2: GTSNPN and SVGIG (reference sequence).

This clone was seen a few times. This sequence joins TRBV5-1 and TRBJ1-3; D perhaps matches TRBD1 (6 bases). The CDR3 runs to 17 residues. The V and J ends lost 0 bases and 0 bases respectively, with 13 bases between them. CDR1 is SGHRS and CDR2 is YFSETQ in the germline V gene. CDR3 sequence: CASSLVTGRVSGNTIYF. The CDR3 DNA reads TGCGCCAGCAGCTTGGTAACAGGGCGCGTCTCTGGAAACACCATATATTTT.

The chain links TRBV6-1 to TRBJ2-1; 7 bases are shared with TRBD1. The germline CDR1 and CDR2 sequences are MNHNS and SASEGT. V lost 3 bases to trimming and J lost 3 bases; unmatched junction nucleotides: 5. The CDR3 contains 15 residues. In nucleotides, the CDR3 is TGTGCCAGCAGTGACGGCAGGGGGATCTACAATGAGCAGTTCTTC. Protein: CASSDGRGIYNEQFF.

The chain uses TRBV29-1 and TRBJ1-1; perhaps TRBD1 as D (5 bases). CDR1 is SQVTM and CDR2 is ANQGSEA in the germline V gene. The CDR3 runs 16 residues. Trimming removed 7 bases from V and 0 bases from J, with 21 bases in between. The CDR3 DNA reads TGCAGCGCCGGTTTACAGGCAACCACAATGAACACTGAAGCTTTCTTT. The encoded protein is CSAGLQATTMNTEAFF.

V gene TRBV27 combines with J gene TRBJ1-2, with 8 bases lining up with TRBD1. The CDR3 consists of 14 residues. After removal of 4 bases from V and 6 bases from J, the junction contained 7 bases not matched to a gene. Germline V CDR1 and CDR2: MNHEY, SMNVEV (reference sequence). Here the CDR3 DNA reads TGTGCCAGCAGTTCAACAGGGGGTGGGGATGGCTACACCTTC. Translating gives CASSSTGGGDGYTF.

CDR3 nucleotides: TGTGCCAGCTCACCATTTCGACAGGGGTCAAATTCACCCCTCCACTTT. The encoded protein is CASSPFRQGSNSPLHF. V is TRBV18 and J is TRBJ1-6; the match to TRBD1 covers 8 bases. Germline CDR1 reads KGHSH; CDR2 reads LQKENI. With 2 bases clipped from V and 7 bases from J, the junction kept 7 bases outside the gene matches. The CDR3 has 16 amino acids. Full variable domain (outside the CDR3, taken from reference TRBV18 and TRBJ1-6): NAGVMQNPRHLVRRRGQEARLRCSPMKGHSHVYWYRQLPEEGLKFMVYLQKENIIDESGMPKERFSAEFPKEGPSILRIQQVVRGDSAAYFCASSPFRQGSNSPLHFGNGTRLTVT.

The V gene is TRBV10-3, the J gene TRBJ2-2; TRBD1 matches at 8 bases. Trimming took 7 bases from V and 6 from J; bases not matched to a gene: 7. Germline loops: CDR1 ENHRY, CDR2 SYGVKD. The CDR3 has 14 amino acids. CDR3 protein: CAIKSTGDSGELFF. The CDR3 nucleotides read TGTGCCATCAAGTCGACAGGGGACTCCGGGGAGCTGTTTTTT.

J is TRBJ2-2 and V is TRBV7-7; D may be TRBD1 (6 bases). V lost 5 bases, J lost 3 bases, and 19 bases lay in between. CDR3 length: 17 residues. CDR1 and CDR2 from the germline V gene are SSHAT and FNYEAQ (reference sequence). The CDR3 protein is CASSRYMTGTDTGELFF. The CDR3 DNA sequence: TGTGCCAGCAGCCGCTATATGACAGGAACCGACACCGGGGAGCTGTTTTTT.

This clone was detected only once. This chain joins TRBV5-6 and TRBJ1-2; 8 bases match TRBD1. The ends lost 6 bases at V and 0 bases at J; junction bases unmatched: 10. Germline V gene sequence: CDR1 SGHDT, CDR2 YYEEEE. This CDR3 contains 16 residues. CDR3 in DNA: TGTGCCAGCAAAGTCAGGGGGCCCCTTCCTAACTATGGCTACACCTTC. Translating gives CASKVRGPLPNYGYTF.